This TCR beta chain was captured in a study of T cells in Graves' hyperthyroidism and ophthalmopathy. About the research overall: Peripheral blood sampling occurred at initial diagnosis, before any treatment. Broader study findings: Blood shared most expanded thyroid clonotypes above 0.001.

This clonotype has a handful of counts. Its antigen remains unknown. What was amplified from RNA transcripts were TCR beta CDR3 regions. In the first-round RT-PCR of the TCR CDR3, the HTBI primer set was used. TCRdb re-called the multiplex PCR reads with MiXCR, one entry per CDR3 protein. Of about 640,000 distinct CDR3 sequences listed, less than 25% are singletons. V lost 5 bases to trimming and J lost 9 bases; unmatched junction nucleotides: 9. The CDR3 consists of 16 residues. The germline V gene has CDR1 SGHTA and CDR2 FQGNSA. This receptor was taken from a man aged 30 to 39 with Graves' ophthalmopathy. Sequences were obtained from blood. The rearrangement links TRBV7-2 to TRBJ2-3; 15 bases agree with TRBD2. This CDR3 reads CASSPGLAGGLRTQYF. CDR3 DNA: TGTGCCAGCAGCCCCGGACTAGCGGGAGGGCTAAGGACGCAGTATTTT.